This TCR beta chain was retrieved from a study of PD-L1 blockade in urothelial cancer. Study summary: Blood drawn 3 weeks (second dose) and 6 weeks after treatment start was analyzed.

Germline V gives CDR1 SGHAT, CDR2 FQNNGV. The CDR3 sequence is 13 residues long. Trimming cost V 3 bases and J 1 base, with 7 bases left between them. Noted time point: peripheral blood 6 weeks after treatment start. This clone was recorded a few times. Sequencing was performed with immunoSEQ multiplex PCR; in TCRdb, only in-frame clones are kept and a portion is missing. The data contain 48,000 or so clones, roughly 80% of them singletons. The TCR sequence derives from a man aged 65 to 79 with urothelial cancer. J is TRBJ2-7 and V is TRBV11-2, with D possibly being TRBD1 (5 bases). The sample in question was PBMCs, obtained around atezolizumab (anti-PD-L1) treatment. CDR3 sequence reads: CASSFSGSYEQYF. The CDR3 nucleotides read TGTGCCAGCAGCTTTTCAGGGTCCTACGAGCAGTACTTC.